The clone carrying this T cell receptor (beta chain) was counted only a few times. The authors ran a second PCR of roughly 6 to 12 cycles using a sample-barcoded 5' primer and a J-beta primer mix. TCRdb analysed the 5' RACE reads with MiXCR anew, one entry per CDR3 protein. The profile shows approximately 1.5 million distinct CDR3 sequences, 30% to 40% of them singletons. Trimming pared 0 bases from V and 10 bases from J, leaving 18 bases between. This CDR3 has 15 amino acids. From germline, CDR1 is SGDLS and CDR2 YYNGEE. This entry comes from a study of blood T cells in healthy people across ages. The receptor was isolated from a woman aged 25 to 39 in good health. J is TRBJ2-3 and V is TRBV9; tentatively, D is TRBD1 or TRBD2 (6 bases each). The specimen sequenced was blood. This chain's CDR3 is CASSVEGGNSRSQYF. CDR3 DNA sequence: TGTGCCAGCAGCGTAGAGGGGGGCAATAGCCGTTCGCAGTATTTT.